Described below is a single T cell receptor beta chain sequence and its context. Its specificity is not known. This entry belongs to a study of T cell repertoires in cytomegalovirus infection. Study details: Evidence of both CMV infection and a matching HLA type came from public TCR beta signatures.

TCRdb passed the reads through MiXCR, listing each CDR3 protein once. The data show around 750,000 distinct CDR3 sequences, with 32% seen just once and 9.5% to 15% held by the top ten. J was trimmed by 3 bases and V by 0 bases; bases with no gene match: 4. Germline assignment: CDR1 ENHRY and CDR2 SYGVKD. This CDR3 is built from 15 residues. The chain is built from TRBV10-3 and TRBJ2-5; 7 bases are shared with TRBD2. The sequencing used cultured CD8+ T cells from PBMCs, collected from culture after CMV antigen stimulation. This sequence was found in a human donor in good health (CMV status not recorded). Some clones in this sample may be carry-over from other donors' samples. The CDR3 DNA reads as TGTGCCATCAGTGAGTCGCCTAGCGGTAAAGAGACCCAGTACTTC. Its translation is CAISESPSGKETQYF.